This T cell receptor (beta chain) was sequenced for a study of identical twins. MiXCR, applied by TCRdb to the 5' RACE reads, yields one record per CDR3 protein. This sample has about 660,000 distinct CDR3 sequences, with 8.6% found just once. Notes on this clonotype: Its antigen is not identified.

Study-wide findings and caveats: The authors drew conclusions from cross-sectional statistical analysis rather than following the same donors.

The CDR3 runs 16 residues. V gave up 0 bases and J gave up 4 bases; unmatched junction bases: 6. CDR1 and CDR2 (germline): MDHEN, SYDVKM. The same data also went into a second study, on yellow fever vaccine responses in identical twins. That study adds: Twins' vaccine T cell response reportedly seemed partly convergent, partly personalized.

This chain links TRBV28 with TRBJ2-3; 8 nucleotides line up with TRBD2. Material for sequencing was PBMCs. The receptor comes from a woman between 18 and 30 years old in good health. CDR3 amino acids: CASSLWSGRAPDTQYF. The CDR3 nucleotides are TGTGCCAGCAGTTTATGGAGCGGGAGAGCTCCAGATACGCAGTATTTT.